This section outlines one T cell receptor beta chain sequence together with its context. The data are from a study of blood T cell repertoires in COVID-19. Study information: Some COVID-19 samples were acute and others convalescent; all came from the United States, Italy and Spain.

The CDR3 has 13 residues. Trimming stripped 4 bases from V and 6 bases from J, with 9 bases between. Germline V lookup: CDR1 MNHEY, CDR2 SMNVEV (reference sequence). Original handling: Amplification of reference gene primers provided the estimated nucleated cell counts. Data came from immunoSEQ multiplex PCR; TCRdb stores just in-frame clones and leaves some out. That table supplies the V and J calls and clone size; D and trimming were determined from the DNA. The sample holds roughly 31,000 clones, roughly 90% seen once. This TCR came from a human donor with active COVID-19. The donor label of this sample is uncertain. The sample taken for sequencing was peripheral blood. The chain is built from TRBV27 and TRBJ1-4; D is unclear. The CDR3 loop is CASSSPPHEKLFF. In DNA form, the CDR3 reads TGTGCCAGCAGTTCTCCTCCTCATGAAAAACTGTTTTTT.